These 7 T cell receptor beta chains were sequenced from one sample in a study of memory CD4+ T cells and cytomegalovirus serostatus. Single viable CD3+CD4+CD8-CD45RO+ cells were sorted as the memory CD4+ T cells. The protocol was immunoSEQ multiplex PCR, while the TCRdb copy is restricted to in-frame clones and leaves out a portion. The sample holds 46,000 or so clones, roughly 80% seen once. The sample was memory CD4+ T cells from blood. Receptor source: an adult in good health and CMV-seronegative.

The chain carries TRBV5-1 and TRBJ1-4, with a tentative D call TRBD1 (6 bases). CDR3 length: 16 amino acids. V was trimmed by 0 bases and J by 8 bases, leaving 17 bases between them. Germline V gene data show CDR1 as SGHRS and CDR2 as YFSETQ. The CDR3 region has the DNA TGCGCCAGCAGCTTGGGAAACCAGGGGTTGGGCGAAAAACTGTTTTTT. It yields the protein CASSLGNQGLGEKLFF.

The J gene is TRBJ1-4, the V gene TRBV27; 12 bases fit TRBD1. CDR1 is MNHEY and CDR2 is SMNVEV in the germline V gene (reference sequence). This CDR3 has 14 amino acids. V dropped 6 bases and J dropped 8; count of bases not matched to a gene: 4. CDR3 residues: CASSRDRGLEKLFF. CDR3 in DNA: TGTGCCAGCAGCAGGGACAGGGGGCTGGAAAAACTGTTTTTT. The full variable domain, in which reference TRBV27 and TRBJ1-4 provide the parts outside the CDR3, is EAQVTQNPRYLITVTGKKLTVTCSQNMNHEYMSWYRQDPGLGLRQIYYSMNVEVTDKGDVPEGYKVSRKEKRNFPLILESPSPNQTSLYFCASSRDRGLEKLFFGSGTQLSVL.

J is TRBJ2-7 and V is TRBV30; TRBD1 agrees at 8 bases. This CDR3 contains 16 residues. Germline CDR1 reads GTSNPN; CDR2 reads SVGIG (reference sequence). The junction had 12 bases not matched to a gene; V was cut back by 3 bases and J by 2 bases. CDR3 coding DNA: TGTGCCTGGAGGAGTCCTTCAGGGGGCGGAGCCTACGAGCAGTACTTC. This sequence encodes CAWRSPSGGGAYEQYF.

This clone showed up just a few times. J is TRBJ2-1 and V is TRBV19; a weak D match, TRBD1 (5 bases). V was trimmed by 4 bases and J by 10 bases, leaving 14 bases between them. This CDR3 contains 13 residues. CDR1 and CDR2 from the germline V gene are LNHDA and SQIVND (reference sequence). CDR3 sequence reads: CASSTNQGGEQFF. Written as DNA, the CDR3 is TGTGCCAGTAGTACAAACCAGGGTGGCGAGCAGTTCTTC.

V and J are TRBV18 and TRBJ1-2, with a tentative D call TRBD1 (5 bases). V was shortened by 1 base and J by 0 bases, with 18 bases between the two germline ends. CDR3 length: 18 amino acids. Germline V CDR1 and CDR2: KGHSH, LQKENI. The CDR3 reads CASSPLAAGQTANYGYTF. In DNA form, the CDR3 reads TGTGCCAGCTCACCACTAGCTGCAGGACAAACCGCTAACTATGGCTACACCTTC.

The chain is built from TRBV6-5 and TRBJ2-3; D is uncertain. The CDR3 is made up of 12 amino acids. The V and J ends lost 7 bases and 6 bases respectively, with 11 bases between them. CDR1 and CDR2 (germline): MNHEY, SVGAGI. The CDR3 reads CASTSPPDTQYF. In nucleotides, the CDR3 is TGTGCCAGCACCTCCCCCCCCGATACGCAGTATTTT.

This chain joins TRBV5-4 and TRBJ2-3; D uncertain. CDR1 SGHNT and CDR2 YYREEE come from the germline V gene (reference sequence). Trimming removed 0 bases at V and 4 bases at J, with 9 bases between. CDR3 length: 14 amino acids. This CDR3 reads CASSLEQAADTQYF. The DNA for the CDR3 is TGTGCCAGCAGCTTGGAACAAGCCGCAGATACGCAGTATTTT.